These T cell receptor beta chains were read from a single sample in a study of blood T cells in healthy people across ages. TCRdb independently ran MiXCR on the 5' RACE reads; one entry per CDR3 protein. The sample includes about 1.8 million distinct CDR3 sequences, about 50% of them seen just once. Sequencing used blood. Receptor source: a woman between 40 and 50 years old in good health. The conserved cysteine and the conserved F or W are not part of the CDR3 here.

TRBV28	TRBJ2-7	ASIGTGGHYEQY
TRBV27	TRBJ2-5	ASSETGAGQY
TRBV11-1	TRBJ1-2	ASSSNRKRYGYT
TRBV6-1	TRBJ2-7	ASSRHRDSEQY
TRBV12-3/TRBV12-4	TRBJ2-1	ASSRRLAGRPYNEQF
TRBV4-1	TRBJ2-5	ASSLTGEFEQY
TRBV4-2	TRBJ2-7	ASSHRTGKSYEQY
TRBV6-5	TRBJ2-5	ASSYLGQNQETQY
TRBV6-6	TRBJ2-1	ASSQRGVNLEQF
TRBV29-1	TRBJ2-1	SVLGKTYKVYNEQF
TRBV18	NA	ASSPGSGGIHEQY
TRBV3-1	TRBJ2-5	ASSFRTAHETQY
TRBV5-1	TRBJ2-1	ASSSGGKNIQF
TRBV5-5	TRBJ2-6	ASTLPGANVLT
TRBV12-3/TRBV12-4	TRBJ2-1	ASSFRLAGDEQF
TRBV14	TRBJ2-3	ASSQVSYKERVTDTQY
TRBV28	TRBJ2-5	ATGVGRETQY
TRBV5-6	TRBJ1-4	ASSGTDRAREKLF
TRBV2	TRBJ1-2	ASSEAGGHNGYT
TRBV11-3	TRBJ2-5	ASSIRVEETQY
TRBV18	TRBJ2-1	ASSPARGSEQF
TRBV9	TRBJ1-3	ASSVSGLASGNTIY
TRBV6-2/TRBV6-3	TRBJ1-2	ASRSTGQGNYGYT
TRBV7-2	TRBJ1-2	ASSPEGAGGYYGYT
TRBV12-3/TRBV12-4	NA	ASSPTGQGGTQY
TRBV7-2	TRBJ2-5	ASSSQTSGGVAGTQY
TRBV11-2	TRBJ2-1	ASSLVPGQGGGTYNEQF
TRBV6-2/TRBV6-3	TRBJ2-7	ASSYSSGPTYEQY
TRBV5-1	NA	ASRGLAGGGEQY
TRBV2	TRBJ2-3	ASRREQMDTQY
TRBV29-1	TRBJ2-1	SVEAFGQGNEQF